This TCR beta chain was documented in a study of blood T cells in healthy people across ages. About the study: Template-switching capture recovered about one barcoded beta molecule per two T cells.

PBMCs numbering at least 7 million were isolated per sample. At least ten counts were recorded for this clonotype. It was with a sample-barcoded 5' primer and a J-beta primer mix that a second PCR of roughly 7 to 12 cycles was run. Each CDR3 protein is one row after TCRdb ran MiXCR on the 5' RACE reads. The sample shows about 1,500,000 distinct CDR3 sequences, about 30% of them seen only once. The CDR3 totals 12 residues. The V gene lost 1 base and the J gene lost 2 bases, with 2 bases spanning the gap. Germline-derived CDR1 and CDR2 are LGHDT and YNNKEL (reference sequence). The sample consisted of blood. This chain links TRBV3-1 with TRBJ2-5; D is unresolved. The source is a woman aged 30 to 39 in good health. CDR3 sequence (DNA): TGTGCCAGCAGCCAAGTTCAAGAGACCCAGTACTTC. This encodes CASSQVQETQYF.